A single sample is the source of the 7 T cell receptor beta chains below, sequenced in a study of tumor and adjacent non-tumor tissue in lung cancer. No cell sorting was done before RNA was extracted from the tissue. TCRbeta libraries were built with three rounds of nested PCR, modified from ARM-PCR. TCRdb independently ran MiXCR on the multiplex PCR reads; one entry per CDR3 protein. The sample lists about 70,000 distinct CDR3 sequences, roughly 73% occurring once. The sequencing sample was made of lung tumor tissue. Receptors originate from a man aged 60 to 69 with non-small cell lung cancer.

This clonotype was counted at least ten times. V is TRBV5-1 and J is TRBJ1-2; D ambiguous. The CDR3 spans 12 residues. V lost 3 bases and J 4 bases, leaving 7 bases between the germline ends. The V gene's germline CDR1 is SGHRS and CDR2 YFSETQ. CDR3 residues: CASSSGIYGYTF. As DNA, the CDR3 is TGCGCCAGCAGCTCCGGGATCTATGGCTACACCTTC.

This clonotype qualifies as large. The chain uses TRBV5-4 and TRBJ2-1, with TRBD1 as a possible D gene (5 bases). Germline CDR1 and CDR2: SGHNT and YYREEE (reference sequence). This CDR3 region has 13 residues. With 4 bases removed from V and 7 bases from J, the gap between germline ends came to 12 bases. The CDR3 DNA reads as TGTGCCAGCAGCGGGGCCCCCATGAATGAGCAGTTCTTC. Translated, it gives CASSGAPMNEQFF.

Of note for this clonotype: Germline and junction disagree at one end, which may indicate a read error. The J gene is TRBJ2-6, the V gene TRBV10-3, with TRBD2 matching over 8 bases. The CDR3 covers 20 residues. The germline gives CDR1 ENHRY, CDR2 SYGVKD. The CDR3 loop is CAISEHGTIGRDSGANVLNF. The CDR3 nucleotides read TGTGCCATCAGTGAACATGGGACTATCGGGAGGGACTCTGGGGCAAACGTCCTGAATTTC.

This chain joins TRBV7-2 and TRBJ2-1; D unclear. V dropped 1 base and J dropped 2 bases, with 9 bases sitting between them. The germline CDR1 and CDR2 sequences are SGHTA and FQGNSA. This CDR3 contains 15 residues. This chain's CDR3 is CASSLGGRAYNEQFF. CDR3 bases: TGTGCCAGCAGCTTAGGCGGAAGGGCCTACAATGAGCAGTTCTTC.

There are a few counts of this clonotype. Sequence at one end of the junction differs from germline and may be a read error. This chain uses TRBV20-1 with TRBJ2-7, with D possibly TRBD2 on 6 matching bases. The CDR3 extends over 12 amino acids. CDR1 and CDR2 (germline): DFQATT, SNEGSKA (reference sequence). CDR3 DNA: TGCAGTGTTACGCGGGAACTCTACGAGCAATACTTC. Amino acid sequence: CSVTRELYEQYF.

To note about this clonotype: Its ends do not fully match the called genes, so a read error is possible. This chain uses TRBV6-1 with TRBJ1-5; D is unresolved. The CDR3 extends over 15 amino acids. The V gene's germline CDR1 is MNHNS and CDR2 SASEGT. The CDR3 is CANSEVPKSDQPQHF. CDR3 bases: TGTGCCAACAGTGAAGTACCGAAAAGCGATCAGCCCCAGCATTTT.

In the case of this clonotype: Here the CDR3 omits its conserved ending phenylalanine or tryptophan, so a read error is the likely source. The DNA is omitted, as the CDR3 cannot be located on it reliably, and the CDR3 follows TCRdb's listing. V and J are TRBV10-2 and TRBJ2-7; the DNA was not compared with TRBD2, the D call given in the table. CDR1 and CDR2 (germline): WSHSY, SAAADI. The CDR3 extends over 15 residues, inclusive of both ends. This CDR3 is CASSEFGRGSYEQYL.